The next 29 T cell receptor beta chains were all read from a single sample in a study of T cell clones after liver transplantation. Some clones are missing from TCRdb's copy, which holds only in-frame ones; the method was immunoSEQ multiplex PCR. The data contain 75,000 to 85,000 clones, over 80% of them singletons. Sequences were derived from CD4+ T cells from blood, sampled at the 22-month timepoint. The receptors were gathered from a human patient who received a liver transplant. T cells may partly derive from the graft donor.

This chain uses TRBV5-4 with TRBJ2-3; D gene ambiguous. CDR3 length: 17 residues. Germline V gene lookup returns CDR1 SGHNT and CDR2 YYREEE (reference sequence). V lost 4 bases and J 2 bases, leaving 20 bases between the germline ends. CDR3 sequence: CASSRSGLPLSTDTQYF. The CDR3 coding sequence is TGTGCCAGCAGCCGCTCGGGCCTCCCCCTTTCCACAGATACGCAGTATTTT.

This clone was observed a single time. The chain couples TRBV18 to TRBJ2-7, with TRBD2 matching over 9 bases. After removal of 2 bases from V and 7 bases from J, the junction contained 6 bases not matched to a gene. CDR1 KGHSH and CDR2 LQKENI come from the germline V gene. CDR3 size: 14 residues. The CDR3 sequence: CASSPGGGVGEQYF. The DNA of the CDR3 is TGTGCCAGCTCACCAGGCGGGGGGGTCGGGGAGCAGTACTTC.

The CDR3 region is CASRIRGSNQPQHF. The CDR3 region has the DNA TGTGCCAGTAGAATCCGGGGGTCCAATCAGCCCCAGCATTTT. The rearrangement uses TRBV19 and TRBJ1-5, with D possibly being TRBD1 (5 bases). CDR1 and CDR2 from the germline V gene are LNHDA and SQIVND (reference sequence). The CDR3 totals 14 residues. Trimming left V 6 bases short and J 3 bases short, with 12 bases between.

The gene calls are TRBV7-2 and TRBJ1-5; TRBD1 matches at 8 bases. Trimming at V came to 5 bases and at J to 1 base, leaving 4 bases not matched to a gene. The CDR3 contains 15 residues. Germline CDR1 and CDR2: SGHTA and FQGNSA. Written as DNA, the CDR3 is TGTGCCAGCAGCAGTCAGGGGGCAAGCAATCAGCCCCAGCATTTT. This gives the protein CASSSQGASNQPQHF.

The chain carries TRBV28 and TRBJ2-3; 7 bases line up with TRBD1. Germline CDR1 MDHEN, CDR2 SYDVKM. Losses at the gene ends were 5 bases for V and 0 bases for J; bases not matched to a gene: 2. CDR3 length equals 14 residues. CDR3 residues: CASSRQGSTDTQYF. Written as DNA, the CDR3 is TGTGCCAGCAGTAGACAGGGCAGCACAGATACGCAGTATTTT. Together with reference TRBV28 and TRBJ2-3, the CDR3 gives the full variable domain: DVKVTQSSRYLVKRTGEKVFLECVQDMDHENMFWYRQDPGLGLRLIYFSYDVKMKEKGDIPEGYSVSREKKERFSLILESASTNQTSMYLCASSRQGSTDTQYFGPGTRLTVL.

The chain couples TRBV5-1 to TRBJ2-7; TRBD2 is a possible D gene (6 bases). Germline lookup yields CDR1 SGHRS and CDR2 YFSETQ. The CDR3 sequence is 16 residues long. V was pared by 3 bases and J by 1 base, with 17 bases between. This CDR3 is CASSWAGLDSSYEQYF. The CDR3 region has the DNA TGCGCCAGCAGCTGGGCGGGACTGGACTCGTCCTACGAGCAGTACTTC.

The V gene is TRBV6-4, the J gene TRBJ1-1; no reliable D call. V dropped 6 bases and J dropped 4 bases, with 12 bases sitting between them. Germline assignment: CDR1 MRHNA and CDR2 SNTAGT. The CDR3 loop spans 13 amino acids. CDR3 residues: CASSEEAGTEAFF. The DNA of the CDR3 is TGTGCCAGCAGCGAAGAGGCGGGCACTGAAGCTTTCTTT.

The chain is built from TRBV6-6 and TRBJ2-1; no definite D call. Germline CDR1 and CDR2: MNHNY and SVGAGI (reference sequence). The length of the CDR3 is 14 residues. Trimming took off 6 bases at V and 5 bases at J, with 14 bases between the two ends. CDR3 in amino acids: CASSLTGRNNEQFF. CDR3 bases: TGTGCCAGCAGCTTGACTGGGCGGAACAATGAGCAGTTCTTC.

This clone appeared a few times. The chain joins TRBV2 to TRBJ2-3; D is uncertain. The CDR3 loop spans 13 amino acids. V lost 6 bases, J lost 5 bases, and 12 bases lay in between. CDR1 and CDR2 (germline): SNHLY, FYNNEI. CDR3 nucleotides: TGTGCCAGCAGCAGCAACCGAGGAGATACGCAGTATTTT. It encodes CASSSNRGDTQYF.

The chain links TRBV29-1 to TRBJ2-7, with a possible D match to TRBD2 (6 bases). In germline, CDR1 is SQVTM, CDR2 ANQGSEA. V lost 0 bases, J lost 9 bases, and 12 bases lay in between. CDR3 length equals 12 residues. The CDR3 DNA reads TGCAGCGTTGAAGATCACATCGGGGGGCAGTACTTC. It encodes CSVEDHIGGQYF.

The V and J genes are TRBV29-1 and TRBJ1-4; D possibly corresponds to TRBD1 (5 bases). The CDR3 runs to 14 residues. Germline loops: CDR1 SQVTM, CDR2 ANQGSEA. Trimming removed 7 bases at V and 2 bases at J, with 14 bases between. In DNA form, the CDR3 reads TGCAGCGCACTTACGGGGGGGACTAATGAAAAACTGTTTTTT. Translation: CSALTGGTNEKLFF. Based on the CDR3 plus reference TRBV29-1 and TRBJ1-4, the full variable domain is SAVISQKPSRDICQRGTSLTIQCQVDSQVTMMFWYRQQPGQSLTLIATANQGSEATYESGFVIDKFPISRPNLTFSTLTVSNMSPEDSSIYLCSALTGGTNEKLFFGSGTQLSVL.

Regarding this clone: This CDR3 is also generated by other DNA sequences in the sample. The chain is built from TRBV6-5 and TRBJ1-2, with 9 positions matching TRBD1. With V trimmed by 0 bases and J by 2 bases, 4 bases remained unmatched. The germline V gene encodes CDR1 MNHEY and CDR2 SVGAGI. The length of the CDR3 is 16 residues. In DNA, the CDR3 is TGTGCCAGCAGTTACTCGAAAGGACAGGGGAACTATGGCTACACCTTC. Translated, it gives CASSYSKGQGNYGYTF.

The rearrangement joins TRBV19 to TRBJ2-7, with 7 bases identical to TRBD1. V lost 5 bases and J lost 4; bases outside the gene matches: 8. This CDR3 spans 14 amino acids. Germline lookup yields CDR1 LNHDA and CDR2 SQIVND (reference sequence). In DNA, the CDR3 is TGTGCCAGTAGTTCCGGGACAGCCCGATACGAGCAGTACTTC. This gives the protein CASSSGTARYEQYF.

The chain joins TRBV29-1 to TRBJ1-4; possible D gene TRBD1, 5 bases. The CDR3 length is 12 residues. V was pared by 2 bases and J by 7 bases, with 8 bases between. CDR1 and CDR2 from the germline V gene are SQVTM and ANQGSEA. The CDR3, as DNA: TGCAGCGTTGAACAGGGTGGTGAAAAACTGTTTTTT. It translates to CSVEQGGEKLFF. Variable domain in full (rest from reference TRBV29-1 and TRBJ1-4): SAVISQKPSRDICQRGTSLTIQCQVDSQVTMMFWYRQQPGQSLTLIATANQGSEATYESGFVIDKFPISRPNLTFSTLTVSNMSPEDSSIYLCSVEQGGEKLFFGSGTQLSVL.

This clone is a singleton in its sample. This chain's CDR3 is CAISPTGYEQYF. The CDR3 nucleotides read TGTGCCATCAGTCCGACAGGTTACGAGCAGTACTTC. This chain uses TRBV10-3 with TRBJ2-7; maybe TRBD1 (6 bases). The CDR3 has 12 amino acids. Germline CDR1 and CDR2: ENHRY and SYGVKD. Trimming shortened V by 5 bases and J by 4 bases, and 9 bases separated the two germline ends.

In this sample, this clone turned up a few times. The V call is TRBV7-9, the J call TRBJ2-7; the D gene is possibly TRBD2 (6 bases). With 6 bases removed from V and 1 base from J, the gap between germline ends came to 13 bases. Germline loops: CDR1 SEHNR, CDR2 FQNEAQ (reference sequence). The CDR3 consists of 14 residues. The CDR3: CASRRSGNSYEQYF. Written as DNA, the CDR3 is TGTGCCAGCAGGCGTAGCGGAAATTCCTACGAGCAGTACTTC. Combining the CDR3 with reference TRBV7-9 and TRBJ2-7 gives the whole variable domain DTGVSQNPRHKITKRGQNVTFRCDPISEHNRLYWYRQTLGQGPEFLTYFQNEAQLEKSRLLSDRFSAERPKGSFSTLEIQRTEQGDSAMYLCASRRSGNSYEQYFGPGTRLTVT.

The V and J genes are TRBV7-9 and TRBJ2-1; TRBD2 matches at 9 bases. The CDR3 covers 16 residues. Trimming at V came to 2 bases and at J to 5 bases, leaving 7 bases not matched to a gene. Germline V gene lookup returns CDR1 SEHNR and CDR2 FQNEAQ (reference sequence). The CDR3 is CASSLHVTSGHNEQFF. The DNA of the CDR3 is TGTGCCAGCAGCTTACATGTGACTAGCGGACACAATGAGCAGTTCTTC. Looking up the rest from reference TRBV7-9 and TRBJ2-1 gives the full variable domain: DTGVSQNPRHKITKRGQNVTFRCDPISEHNRLYWYRQTLGQGPEFLTYFQNEAQLEKSRLLSDRFSAERPKGSFSTLEIQRTEQGDSAMYLCASSLHVTSGHNEQFFGPGTRLTVL.

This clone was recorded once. The CDR3 spells CASSEAFGNGETQYF. CDR3 bases: TGTGCCAGCAGTGAAGCGTTTGGGAACGGAGAGACCCAGTACTTC. The chain employs TRBV6-1 and TRBJ2-5; no definite D call. This CDR3 has 15 residues. Germline CDR1 reads MNHNS; CDR2 reads SASEGT. Trimming removed 0 bases from V and 4 bases from J, with 12 bases in between.

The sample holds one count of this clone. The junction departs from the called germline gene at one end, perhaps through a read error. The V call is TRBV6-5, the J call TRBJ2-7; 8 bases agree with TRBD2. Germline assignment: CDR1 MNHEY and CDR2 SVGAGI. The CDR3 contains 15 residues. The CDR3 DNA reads TGTGCCAGCTCTAGGTTAGCGGGAAGCTCCGACGAGCAGTACTTC. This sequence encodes CASSRLAGSSDEQYF.

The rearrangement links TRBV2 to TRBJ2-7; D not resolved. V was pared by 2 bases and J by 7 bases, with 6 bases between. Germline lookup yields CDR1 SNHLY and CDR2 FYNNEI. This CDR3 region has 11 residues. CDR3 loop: CASSERKEQYF. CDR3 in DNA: TGTGCCAGCAGTGAACGTAAGGAGCAGTACTTC.

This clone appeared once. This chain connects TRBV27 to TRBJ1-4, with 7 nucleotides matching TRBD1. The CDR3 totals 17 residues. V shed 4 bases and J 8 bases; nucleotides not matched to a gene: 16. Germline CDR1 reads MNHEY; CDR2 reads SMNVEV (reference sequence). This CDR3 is CASSYETGRFTPEKLFF. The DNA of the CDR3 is TGTGCCAGCAGTTACGAGACAGGGCGTTTTACCCCCGAAAAACTGTTTTTT.

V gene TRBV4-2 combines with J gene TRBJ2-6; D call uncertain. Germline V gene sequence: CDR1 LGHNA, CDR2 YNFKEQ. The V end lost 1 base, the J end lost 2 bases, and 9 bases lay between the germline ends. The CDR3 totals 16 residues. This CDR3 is CASSQGVRAGANVLTF. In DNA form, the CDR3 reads TGTGCCAGCAGCCAAGGAGTACGCGCTGGGGCCAACGTCCTGACTTTC.

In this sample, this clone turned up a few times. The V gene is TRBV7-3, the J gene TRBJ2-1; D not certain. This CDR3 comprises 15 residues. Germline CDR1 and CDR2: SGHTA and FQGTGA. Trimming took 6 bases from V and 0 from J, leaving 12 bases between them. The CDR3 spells CASSYNDRSYNEQFF. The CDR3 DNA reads TGTGCCAGCAGTTATAATGACCGCTCCTACAATGAGCAGTTCTTC.

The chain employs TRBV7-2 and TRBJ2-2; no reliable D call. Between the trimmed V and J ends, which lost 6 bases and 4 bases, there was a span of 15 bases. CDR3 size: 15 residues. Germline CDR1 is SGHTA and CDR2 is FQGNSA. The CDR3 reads CASRPGGFVTGELFF. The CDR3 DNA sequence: TGTGCCAGCAGACCGGGTGGTTTCGTCACCGGGGAGCTGTTTTTT.

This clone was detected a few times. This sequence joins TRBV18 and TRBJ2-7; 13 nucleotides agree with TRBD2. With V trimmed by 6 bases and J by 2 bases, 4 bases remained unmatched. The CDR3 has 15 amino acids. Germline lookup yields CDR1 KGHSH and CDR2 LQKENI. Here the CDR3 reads CASSRGTSGAYEQYF. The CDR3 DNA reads TGTGCCAGCTCCCGCGGGACTAGCGGGGCCTACGAGCAGTACTTC.

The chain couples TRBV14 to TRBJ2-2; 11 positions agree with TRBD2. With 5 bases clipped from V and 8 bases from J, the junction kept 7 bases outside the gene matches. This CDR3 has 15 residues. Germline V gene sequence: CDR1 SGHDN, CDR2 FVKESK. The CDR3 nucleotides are TGTGCCAGCAGCGATAGCGGGAGGGCCGTTGGGGAGCTGTTTTTT. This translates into CASSDSGRAVGELFF.

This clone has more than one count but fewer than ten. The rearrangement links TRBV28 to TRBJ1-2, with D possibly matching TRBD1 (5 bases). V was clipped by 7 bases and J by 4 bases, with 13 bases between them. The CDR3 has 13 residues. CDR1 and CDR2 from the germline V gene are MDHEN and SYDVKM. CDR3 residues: CASTLGGVYGYTF. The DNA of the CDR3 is TGTGCCAGCACCTTGGGGGGTGTCTATGGCTACACCTTC.

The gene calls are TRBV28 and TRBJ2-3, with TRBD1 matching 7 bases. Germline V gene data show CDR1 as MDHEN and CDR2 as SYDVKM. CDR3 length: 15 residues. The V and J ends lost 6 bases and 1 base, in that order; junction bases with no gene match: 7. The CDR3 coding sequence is TGTGCCAGCAGCCGGCCAGGGACAGGCACAGATACGCAGTATTTT. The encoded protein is CASSRPGTGTDTQYF.

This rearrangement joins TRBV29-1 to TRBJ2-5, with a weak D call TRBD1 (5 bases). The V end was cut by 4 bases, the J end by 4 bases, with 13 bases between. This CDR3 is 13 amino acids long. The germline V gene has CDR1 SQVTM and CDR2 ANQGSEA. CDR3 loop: CSVGGAWGETQYF. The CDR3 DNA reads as TGCAGCGTTGGTGGGGCATGGGGAGAGACCCAGTACTTC.